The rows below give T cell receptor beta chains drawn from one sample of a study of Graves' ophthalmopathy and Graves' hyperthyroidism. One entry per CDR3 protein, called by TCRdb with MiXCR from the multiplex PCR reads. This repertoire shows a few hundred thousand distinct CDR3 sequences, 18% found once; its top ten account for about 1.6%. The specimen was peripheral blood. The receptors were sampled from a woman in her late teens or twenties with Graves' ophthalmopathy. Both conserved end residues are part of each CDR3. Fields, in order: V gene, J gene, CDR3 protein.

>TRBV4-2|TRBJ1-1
CASSRSAENTEAFF
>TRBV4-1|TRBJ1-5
CASSQDRVRQPQHF
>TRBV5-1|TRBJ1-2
CASSLAGENYGYTF
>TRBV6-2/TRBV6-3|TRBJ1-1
CASSGYRRMEAEAFF
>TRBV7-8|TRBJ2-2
CASSLNRGRLETGELFF
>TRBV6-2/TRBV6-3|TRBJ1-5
CASIQASGTVLGAQHF
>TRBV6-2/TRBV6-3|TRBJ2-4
CASSSDRGLRVAKNIQYF
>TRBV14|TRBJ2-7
CASSPWEVWNSYEQYF
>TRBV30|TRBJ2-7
CAWSVNSLSYEQYF
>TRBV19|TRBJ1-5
CATKRGGKSNQPQHF
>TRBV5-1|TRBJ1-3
CASSLSVRGHNTIYF
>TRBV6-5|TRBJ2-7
CASSWGSLSSYEQYF
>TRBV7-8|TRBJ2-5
CASRSERGGETQYF
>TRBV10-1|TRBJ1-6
CASSESRAGGNSPLHF
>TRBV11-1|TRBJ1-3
CASSLVAPRGGRGNTIYF
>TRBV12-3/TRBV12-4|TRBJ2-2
CASSFIPASGGPLTGTGELFF
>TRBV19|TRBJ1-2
CASSIGAGEGYGYTF
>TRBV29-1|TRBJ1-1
CSVLTTLDTEAFF
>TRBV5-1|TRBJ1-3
CASSSGRHSGNTIYF
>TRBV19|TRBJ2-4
CASSSRTSGSPIGKNIQYF
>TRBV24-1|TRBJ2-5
CATSDSSSGSGETQYF
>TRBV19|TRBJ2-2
CASSIWLAGTGELFF
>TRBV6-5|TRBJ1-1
CASSYQPVLTEAFF
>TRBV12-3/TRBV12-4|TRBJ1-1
CASSLRRASEAFF
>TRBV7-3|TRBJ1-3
CASSPEERGRQLNTIYF
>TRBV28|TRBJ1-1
CASSWDISSTTEAFF
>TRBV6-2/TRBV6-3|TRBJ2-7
CASSHSRTVMSSYEQYF
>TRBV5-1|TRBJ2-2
CASMYSGRRELFF
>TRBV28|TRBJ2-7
CASSPPAAPLEQYF
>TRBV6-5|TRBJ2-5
CASSYSSGMGETQYF
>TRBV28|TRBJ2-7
CASSRGALAGEGYEQYF
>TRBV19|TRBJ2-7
CASRSSVGSYEQYF
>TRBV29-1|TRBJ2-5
CSVGERPREAQYF
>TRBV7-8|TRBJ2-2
CASSATLGSGELFF
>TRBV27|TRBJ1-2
CASSSDGHYYTF
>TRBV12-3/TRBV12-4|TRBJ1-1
CASSLWATGDSSEAFF
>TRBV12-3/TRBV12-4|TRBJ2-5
CASREGRGLALQETQYF
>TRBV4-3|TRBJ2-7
CASSQGYGVEQYF
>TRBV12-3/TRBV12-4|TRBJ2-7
CASLGWGTEYEQYF
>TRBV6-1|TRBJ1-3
CASSERTYSGNTIYF
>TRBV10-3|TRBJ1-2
CAISVDSSHHPGYTF